This T cell receptor beta chain was recovered during a study of metastatic and nonmetastatic thyroid tumors. Study in general: It was across blood and tumor or nodule tissue from malignant and benign thyroid patients that repertoires were compared.

Not a single patient had been given any form of treatment at any point before undergoing thyroid surgery. This CDR3 has 19 amino acids. The germline V gene has CDR1 MNHEY and CDR2 SVGEGT. Trimming removed 7 bases from V and 3 bases from J, with 28 bases in between. Broader study findings: Significantly greater TCR beta diversity was reportedly found in malignant thyroid tumors than in benign nodules (in blood and tumor).

Original data processing: The study took CDR3 differences across clinicopathological groups and made a distant-metastasis classifier for papillary thyroid cancer from them. MiXCR re-clonotyped the PCR reads for TCRdb. TCRdb, not the authors, supplied the V and J calls. The sample holds just under 20,000 clones, under 25% seen once. This clone was seen only a few times. The antigen remains unidentified. This rearrangement joins TRBV6-2 or TRBV6-3 to TRBJ2-1, with a weak D call TRBD1 (8 bases). Sequencing was carried out using adjacent normal tissue. The receptor was isolated from a female donor with papillary thyroid cancer or a benign thyroid nodule (not recorded which). Some clones in this sample may be carry-over from other donors' samples. The CDR3 DNA is TGTGCCAGCAATCTACGGACAGGGTCACGAGGACTAGACTACAATGAGCAGTTCTTC. It encodes CASNLRTGSRGLDYNEQFF.